The 11 T cell receptor beta chains below come from one sample, sequenced in a study of response to subunit inactivated influenza vaccine. TCRdb fed the RT-PCR reads into MiXCR, producing one record per CDR3 protein. The top ten clones hold approximately 11% of a sample with 650,000 to 800,000 distinct CDR3 sequences, about 18% of them seen once. The sequences come from PBMCs from blood, collected more than 4 days after vaccination. These receptor sequences come from a man in his forties or fifties who received an inactivated influenza vaccine.

The chain's CDR3 is CASSPRDRHGEQFF. DNA of the CDR3: TGTGCCAGCTCACCCCGGGACCGACACGGGGAGCAGTTCTTC. The rearrangement uses TRBV6-2 or TRBV6-3 and TRBJ2-1; D is possibly TRBD1 or TRBD2 (5 bases each). CDR1 is MNHEY and CDR2 is SVGEGT in the germline V gene. The CDR3 has 14 residues. V shed 8 bases and J shed 10 bases, with 21 bases lying between them.

This clonotype was seen many times. This chain links TRBV6-2 or TRBV6-3 with TRBJ1-1, with D unresolved. This CDR3 comprises 17 residues. Deletions cut 2 bases from V and 0 bases from J, with 16 bases between. CDR1 and CDR2 from the germline V gene are MNHEY and SVGEGT. The CDR3 region is CASSYPIVGGLNTEAFF. For the CDR3, the DNA is TGTGCCAGCAGTTACCCCATCGTTGGAGGCTTGAACACTGAAGCTTTCTTT.

This chain joins TRBV6-1 and TRBJ2-1; 9 positions match TRBD2. CDR1 is MNHNS and CDR2 is SASEGT in the germline V gene. V lost 6 bases to trimming and J lost 6 bases; unmatched junction nucleotides: 3. The CDR3 is made up of 13 amino acids. In nucleotides, the CDR3 is TGTGCCAGCAGGGCTAGCGGGACCAATGAGCAGTTCTTC. This encodes CASRASGTNEQFF.

With respect to this clonotype: The junction and the germline gene differ at one end; a read error may be behind it. This rearrangement joins TRBV7-9 to TRBJ1-2; D is unresolved. CDR1 SEHNR and CDR2 FQNEAQ come from the germline V gene (reference sequence). This CDR3 spans 8 amino acids. Written as DNA, the CDR3 is TGTGCCAGCAGCCTATACTTTTTC. Protein: CASSLYFF.

This chain connects TRBV28 to TRBJ2-1; 7 bases line up with TRBD2. Germline-derived CDR1 and CDR2 are MDHEN and SYDVKM. The CDR3 has 16 amino acids. V lost 5 bases, J lost 3 bases, and 10 bases stayed unmatched. CDR3 region: CASSQTSSGGYNEQFF. As DNA, the CDR3 is TGTGCCAGCAGTCAGACTTCTAGCGGAGGCTACAATGAGCAGTTCTTC.

This clonotype has only a few counts. The chain couples TRBV4-1 to TRBJ2-7; D remains unclear. The germline V gene encodes CDR1 MGHRA and CDR2 YSYEKL. The CDR3 sequence is 14 residues long. V lost 0 bases and J 6 bases, leaving 12 bases between the germline ends. DNA for the CDR3: TGCGCCAGCAGCCAAGATTTACGGTTGCGCGAGCAGTACTTC. It is translated as CASSQDLRLREQYF.

The rearrangement joins TRBV24-1 to TRBJ2-5; D is possibly TRBD2 (5 bases). This CDR3 is 12 amino acids long. V shed 9 bases and J shed 7 bases, with 14 bases lying between them. Germline CDR1 KGHDR, CDR2 SFDVKD. CDR3 amino acids: CATGLTAGTQYF. The CDR3 nucleotides are TGTGCCACCGGACTCACGGCGGGGACCCAGTACTTC.

As DNA, the CDR3 is TGCAGTGCTAGAAGGGACAGGGATGGCTACACCTTC. Residues: CSARRDRDGYTF. The chain is built from TRBV20-1 and TRBJ1-2; 9 bases map to TRBD1. The V and J ends lost 2 bases and 6 bases, in that order; junction bases with no gene match: 1. CDR1 is DFQATT, CDR2 SNEGSKA, per germline (reference sequence). The length of the CDR3 is 12 residues.

The J gene is TRBJ2-7, the V gene TRBV7-9, with 7 positions matching TRBD2. The junction had 7 bases not matched to a gene; V was cut back by 1 base and J by 4 bases. Germline CDR1 and CDR2: SEHNR and FQNEAQ (reference sequence). The CDR3 has 15 residues. CDR3 sequence: CASSLGAGLTYEQYF. The DNA of the CDR3 is TGTGCCAGCAGCTTAGGAGCGGGACTTACTTACGAGCAGTACTTC.

This clonotype has a handful of counts. The rearrangement links TRBV20-1 to TRBJ2-5; 9 bases agree with TRBD2. Per the germline V gene, CDR1 is DFQATT and CDR2 is SNEGSKA (reference sequence). The CDR3 has 14 residues. After removal of 0 bases from V and 9 bases from J, the junction contained 8 bases not matched to a gene. As DNA, the CDR3 is TGCAGTGCTAGAGAGACTAGCGGCGCTCGGGCCCAGTACTTC. It codes for CSARETSGARAQYF.

This sequence joins TRBV7-9 and TRBJ2-7; D gene unclear. Germline-derived CDR1 and CDR2 are SEHNR and FQNEAQ (reference sequence). The CDR3 runs to 13 residues. Trimming left V 5 bases short and J 3 bases short, with 11 bases between. The CDR3 sequence is CASSADVSYEQYF. DNA for the CDR3: TGTGCCAGCAGCGCGGACGTGAGCTACGAGCAGTACTTC.